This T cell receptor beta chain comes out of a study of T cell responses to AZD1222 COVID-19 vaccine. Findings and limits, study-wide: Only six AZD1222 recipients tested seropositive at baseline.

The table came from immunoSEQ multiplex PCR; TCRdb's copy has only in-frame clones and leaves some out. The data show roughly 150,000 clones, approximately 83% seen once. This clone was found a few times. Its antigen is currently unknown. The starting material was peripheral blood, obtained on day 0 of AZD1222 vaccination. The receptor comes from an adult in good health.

CDR3 DNA sequence: TGTGCCAGCAGCGTCGGTGGGGCCTCCGGGGTAGATACGCAGTATTTT. Its protein is CASSVGGASGVDTQYF. J is TRBJ2-3 and V is TRBV9, with D perhaps assigned TRBD1 or TRBD2 (5 bases each). The V gene lost 2 bases and the J gene lost 5 bases, with 18 bases spanning the gap. The germline CDR1 and CDR2 sequences are SGDLS and YYNGEE. The CDR3 is 16 residues long.